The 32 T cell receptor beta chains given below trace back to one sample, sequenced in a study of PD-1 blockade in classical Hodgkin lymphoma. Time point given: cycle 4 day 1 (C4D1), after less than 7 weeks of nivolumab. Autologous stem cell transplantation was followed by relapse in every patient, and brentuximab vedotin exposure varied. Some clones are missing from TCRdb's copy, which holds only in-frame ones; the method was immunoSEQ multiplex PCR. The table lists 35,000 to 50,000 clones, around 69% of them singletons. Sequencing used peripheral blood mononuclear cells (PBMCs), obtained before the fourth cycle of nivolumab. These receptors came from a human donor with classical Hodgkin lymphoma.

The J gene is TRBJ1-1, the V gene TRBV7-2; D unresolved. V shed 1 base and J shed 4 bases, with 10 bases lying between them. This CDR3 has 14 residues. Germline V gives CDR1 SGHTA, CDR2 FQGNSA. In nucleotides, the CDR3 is TGTGCCAGCAGCTTAGATTCGGTTGGCACTGAAGCTTTCTTT. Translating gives CASSLDSVGTEAFF.

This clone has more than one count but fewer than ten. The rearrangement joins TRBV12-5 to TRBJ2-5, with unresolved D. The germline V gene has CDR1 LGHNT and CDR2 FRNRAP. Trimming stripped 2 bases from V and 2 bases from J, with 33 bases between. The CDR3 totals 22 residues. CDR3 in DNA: TGTGCTAGTGGTTTGCCCTCGGGCGCAAGCGACTCAACCTACCCCTCACAAGAGACCCAGTACTTC. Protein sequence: CASGLPSGASDSTYPSQETQYF.

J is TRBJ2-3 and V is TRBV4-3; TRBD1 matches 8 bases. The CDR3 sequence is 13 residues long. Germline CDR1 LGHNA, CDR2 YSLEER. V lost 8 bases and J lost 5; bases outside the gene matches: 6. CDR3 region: CASGTGGGDTQYF. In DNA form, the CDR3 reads TGCGCCAGCGGAACAGGGGGAGGAGATACGCAGTATTTT.

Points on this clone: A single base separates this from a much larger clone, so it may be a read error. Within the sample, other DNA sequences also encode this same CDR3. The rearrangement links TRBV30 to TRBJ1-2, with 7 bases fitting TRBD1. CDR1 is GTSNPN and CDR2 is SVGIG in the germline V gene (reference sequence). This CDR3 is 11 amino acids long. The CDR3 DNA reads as TGTGCCGGCGACAGGGACTATGGCTATACCTTC. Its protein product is CAGDRDYGYTF.

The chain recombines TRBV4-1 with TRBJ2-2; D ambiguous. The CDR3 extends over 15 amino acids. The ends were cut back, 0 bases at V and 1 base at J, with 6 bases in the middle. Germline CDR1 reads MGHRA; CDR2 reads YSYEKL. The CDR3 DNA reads TGCGCCAGCAGCCAAGAGCTCGTGAACACCGGGGAGCTGTTTTTT. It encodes CASSQELVNTGELFF.

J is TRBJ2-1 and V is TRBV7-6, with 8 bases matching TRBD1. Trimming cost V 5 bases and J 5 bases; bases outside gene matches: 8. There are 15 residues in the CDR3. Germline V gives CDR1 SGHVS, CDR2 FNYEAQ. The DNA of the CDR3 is TGTGCCAGCAGCGAGACGGACAGGGAAAACAATGAGCAGTTCTTC. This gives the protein CASSETDRENNEQFF.

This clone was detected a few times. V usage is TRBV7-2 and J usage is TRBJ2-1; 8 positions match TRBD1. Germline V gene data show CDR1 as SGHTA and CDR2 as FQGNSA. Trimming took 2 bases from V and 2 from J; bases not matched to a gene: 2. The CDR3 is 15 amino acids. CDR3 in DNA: TGTGCCAGCAGCTTATCAGGGGGCGCCTACAATGAGCAGTTCTTC. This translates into CASSLSGGAYNEQFF.

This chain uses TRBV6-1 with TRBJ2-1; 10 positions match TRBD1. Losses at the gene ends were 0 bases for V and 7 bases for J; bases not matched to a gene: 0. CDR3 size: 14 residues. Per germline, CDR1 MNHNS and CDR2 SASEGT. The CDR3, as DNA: TGTGCCAGCAGTGAAGCGGACAGGGGGAATGAGCAGTTCTTC. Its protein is CASSEADRGNEQFF.

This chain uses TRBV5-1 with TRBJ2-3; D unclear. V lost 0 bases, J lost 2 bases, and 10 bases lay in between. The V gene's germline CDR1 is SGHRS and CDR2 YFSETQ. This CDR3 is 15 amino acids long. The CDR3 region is CASSLEQDLTDTQYF. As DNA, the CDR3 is TGCGCCAGCAGCTTGGAGCAGGACCTCACAGATACGCAGTATTTT.

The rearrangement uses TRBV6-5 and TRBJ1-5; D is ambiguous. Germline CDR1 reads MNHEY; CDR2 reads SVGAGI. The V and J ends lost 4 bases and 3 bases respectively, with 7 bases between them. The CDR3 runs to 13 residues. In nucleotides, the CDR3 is TGTGCCAGCAGTTTACTGTACAATCAGCCCCAGCATTTT. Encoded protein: CASSLLYNQPQHF.

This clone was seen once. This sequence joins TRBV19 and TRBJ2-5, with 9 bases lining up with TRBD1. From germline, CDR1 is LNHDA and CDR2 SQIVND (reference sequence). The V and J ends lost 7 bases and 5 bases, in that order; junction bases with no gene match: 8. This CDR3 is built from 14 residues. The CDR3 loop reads CASTRTGEKETQYF. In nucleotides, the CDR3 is TGTGCCAGTACTCGGACAGGGGAGAAGGAGACCCAGTACTTC.

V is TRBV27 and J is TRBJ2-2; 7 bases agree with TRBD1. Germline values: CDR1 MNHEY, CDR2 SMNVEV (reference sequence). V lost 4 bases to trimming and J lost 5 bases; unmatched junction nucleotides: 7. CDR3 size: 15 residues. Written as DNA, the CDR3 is TGTGCCAGCAGTTACGGGACAGATCCGACCGGGGAGCTGTTTTTT. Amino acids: CASSYGTDPTGELFF.

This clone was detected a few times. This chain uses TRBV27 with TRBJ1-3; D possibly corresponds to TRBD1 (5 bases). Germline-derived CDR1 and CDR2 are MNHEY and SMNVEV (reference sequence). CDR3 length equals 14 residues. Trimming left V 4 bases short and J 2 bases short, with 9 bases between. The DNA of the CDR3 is TGTGCCAGCAGTTCCCAGGGAGCTGGAAACACCATATATTTT. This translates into CASSSQGAGNTIYF.

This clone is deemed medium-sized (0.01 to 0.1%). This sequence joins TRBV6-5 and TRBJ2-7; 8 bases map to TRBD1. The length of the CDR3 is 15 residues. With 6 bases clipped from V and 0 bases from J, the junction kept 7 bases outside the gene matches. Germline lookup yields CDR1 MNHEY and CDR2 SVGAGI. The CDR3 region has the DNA TGTGCCAGCAGGGTGGGGACAGGAACCTCCTACGAGCAGTACTTC. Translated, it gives CASRVGTGTSYEQYF.

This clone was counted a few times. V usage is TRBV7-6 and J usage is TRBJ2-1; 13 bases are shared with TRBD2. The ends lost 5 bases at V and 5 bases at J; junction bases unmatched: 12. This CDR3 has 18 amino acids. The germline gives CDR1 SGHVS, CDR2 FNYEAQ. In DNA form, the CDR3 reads TGTGCCAGCAGCCTACTACTAGCGGGGGGGAGCCCGAACAATGAGCAGTTCTTC. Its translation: CASSLLLAGGSPNNEQFF.

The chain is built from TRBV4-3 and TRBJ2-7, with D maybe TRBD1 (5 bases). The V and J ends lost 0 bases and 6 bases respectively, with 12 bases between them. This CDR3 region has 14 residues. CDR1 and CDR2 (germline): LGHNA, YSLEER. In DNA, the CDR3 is TGCGCCAGCAGCCAAGATATGGGGCTAGGCGAGCAGTACTTC. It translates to CASSQDMGLGEQYF.

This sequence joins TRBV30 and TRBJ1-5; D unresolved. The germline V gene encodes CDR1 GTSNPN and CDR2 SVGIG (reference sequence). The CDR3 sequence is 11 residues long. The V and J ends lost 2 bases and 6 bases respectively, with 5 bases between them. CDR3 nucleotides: TGTGCCTGGAGTACGGGTCAGCCCCAGCATTTT. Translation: CAWSTGQPQHF.

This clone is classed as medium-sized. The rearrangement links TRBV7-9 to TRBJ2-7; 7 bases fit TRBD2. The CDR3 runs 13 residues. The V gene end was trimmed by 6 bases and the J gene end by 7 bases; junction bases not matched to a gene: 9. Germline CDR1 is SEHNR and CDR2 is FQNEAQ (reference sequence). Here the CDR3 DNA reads TGTGCCAGCAGTTGGGGGGAGGGGCAGGAGCAGTACTTC. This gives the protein CASSWGEGQEQYF. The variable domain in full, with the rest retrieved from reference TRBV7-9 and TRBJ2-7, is DTGVSQNPRHKITKRGQNVTFRCDPISEHNRLYWYRQTLGQGPEFLTYFQNEAQLEKSRLLSDRFSAERPKGSFSTLEIQRTEQGDSAMYLCASSWGEGQEQYFGPGTRLTVT.

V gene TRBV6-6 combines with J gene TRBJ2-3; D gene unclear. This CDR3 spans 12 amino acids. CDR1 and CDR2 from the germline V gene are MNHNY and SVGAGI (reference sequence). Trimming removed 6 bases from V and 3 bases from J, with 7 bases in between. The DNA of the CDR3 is TGTGCCAGCAGCGAAACTACAGATACGCAGTATTTT. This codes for CASSETTDTQYF.

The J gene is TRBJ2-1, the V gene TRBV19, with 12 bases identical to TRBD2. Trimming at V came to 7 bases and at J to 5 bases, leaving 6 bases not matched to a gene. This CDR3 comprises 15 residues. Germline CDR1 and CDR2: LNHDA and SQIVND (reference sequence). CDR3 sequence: CASTRTSGAHNEQFF. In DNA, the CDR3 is TGTGCCAGTACCCGGACTAGCGGGGCGCACAATGAGCAGTTCTTC.

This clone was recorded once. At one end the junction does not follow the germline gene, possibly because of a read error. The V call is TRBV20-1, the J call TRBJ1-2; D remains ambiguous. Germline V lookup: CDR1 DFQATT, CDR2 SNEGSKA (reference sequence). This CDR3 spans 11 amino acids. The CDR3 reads CSQKGGQLSAF. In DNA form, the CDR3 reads TGCAGTCAAAAAGGTGGGCAGCTTTCCGCCTTC.

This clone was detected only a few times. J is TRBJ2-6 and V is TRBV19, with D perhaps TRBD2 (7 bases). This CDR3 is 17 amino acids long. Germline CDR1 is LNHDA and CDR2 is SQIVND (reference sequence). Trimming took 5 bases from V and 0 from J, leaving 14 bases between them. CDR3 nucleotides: TGTGCCAGTAGTCTAAAAGGGGGGGTCTCTGGGGCCAACGTCCTGACTTTC. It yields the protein CASSLKGGVSGANVLTF.

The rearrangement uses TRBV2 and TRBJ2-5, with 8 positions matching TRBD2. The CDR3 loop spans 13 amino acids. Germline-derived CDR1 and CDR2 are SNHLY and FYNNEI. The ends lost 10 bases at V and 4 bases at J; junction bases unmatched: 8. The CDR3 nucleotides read TGTGCCACAACACTAGCGGCCCCAGAGACCCAGTACTTC. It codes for CATTLAAPETQYF.

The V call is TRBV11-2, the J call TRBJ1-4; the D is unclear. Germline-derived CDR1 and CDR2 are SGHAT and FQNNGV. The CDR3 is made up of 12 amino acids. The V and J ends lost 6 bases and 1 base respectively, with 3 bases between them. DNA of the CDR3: TGTGCCAGCAGTCGAACTAATGAAAAACTGTTTTTT. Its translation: CASSRTNEKLFF.

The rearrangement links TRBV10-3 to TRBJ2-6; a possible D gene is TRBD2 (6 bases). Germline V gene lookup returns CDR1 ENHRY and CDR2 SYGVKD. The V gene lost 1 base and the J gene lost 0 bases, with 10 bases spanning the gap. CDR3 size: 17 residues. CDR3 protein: CAISEFGGSSGANVLTF. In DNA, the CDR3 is TGTGCCATCAGTGAGTTCGGAGGGAGCTCTGGGGCCAACGTCCTGACTTTC.

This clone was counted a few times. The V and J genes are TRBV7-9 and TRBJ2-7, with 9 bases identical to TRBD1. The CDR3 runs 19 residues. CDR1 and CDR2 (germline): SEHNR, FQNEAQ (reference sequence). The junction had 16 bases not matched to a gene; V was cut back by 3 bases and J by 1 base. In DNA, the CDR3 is TGTGCCAGCAGCTTGCTCCCGGGACAGGGTCTTGGTAATTCCTACGAGCAGTACTTC. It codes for CASSLLPGQGLGNSYEQYF.

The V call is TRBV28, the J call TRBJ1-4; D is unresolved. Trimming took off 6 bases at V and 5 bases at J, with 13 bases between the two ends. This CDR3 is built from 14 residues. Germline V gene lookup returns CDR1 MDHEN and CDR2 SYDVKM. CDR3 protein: CASSSQWPNEKLFF. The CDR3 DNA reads TGTGCCAGCAGCTCACAGTGGCCGAATGAAAAACTGTTTTTT.

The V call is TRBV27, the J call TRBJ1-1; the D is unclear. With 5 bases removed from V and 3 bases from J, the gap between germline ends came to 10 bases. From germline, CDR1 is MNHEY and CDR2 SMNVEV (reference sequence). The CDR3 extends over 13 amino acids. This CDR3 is CASSLKEHTEAFF. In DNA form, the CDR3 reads TGTGCCAGCAGTCTGAAGGAGCACACTGAAGCTTTCTTT.

CDR3 DNA sequence: TGCGCCACCACCTCCTACAGCTCTGGGGCCAACGTCCTGACTTTC. This gives the protein CATTSYSSGANVLTF. V gene TRBV5-1 combines with J gene TRBJ2-6, with D uncertain. V was clipped by 9 bases and J by 0 bases, with 13 bases between them. Per the germline V gene, CDR1 is SGHRS and CDR2 is YFSETQ. This CDR3 spans 15 amino acids.

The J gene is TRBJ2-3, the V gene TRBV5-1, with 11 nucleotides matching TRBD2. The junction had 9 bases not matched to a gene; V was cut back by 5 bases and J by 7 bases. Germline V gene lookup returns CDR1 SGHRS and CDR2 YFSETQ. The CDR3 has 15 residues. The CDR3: CASSPGLAGFNTQYF. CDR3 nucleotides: TGCGCCAGCAGTCCTGGACTAGCGGGTTTTAATACGCAGTATTTT.

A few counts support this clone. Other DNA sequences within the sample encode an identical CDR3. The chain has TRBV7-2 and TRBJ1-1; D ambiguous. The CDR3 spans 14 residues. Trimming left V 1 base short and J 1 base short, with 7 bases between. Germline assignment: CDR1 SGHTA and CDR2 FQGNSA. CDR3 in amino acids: CASSLVVANTEAFF. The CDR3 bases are TGTGCCAGCAGCTTAGTGGTTGCGAACACTGAAGCTTTCTTT.

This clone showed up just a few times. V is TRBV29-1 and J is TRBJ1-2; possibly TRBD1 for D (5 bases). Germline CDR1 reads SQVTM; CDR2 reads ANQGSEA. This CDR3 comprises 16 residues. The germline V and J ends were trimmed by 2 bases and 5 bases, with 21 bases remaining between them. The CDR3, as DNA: TGCAGCGTTGAAAGTGCGGTCGACGGCCAGGGATATGGCTACACCTTC. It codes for CSVESAVDGQGYGYTF.